The clone carrying this T cell receptor beta chain occurred a few times. Regarding time point: pretreatment peripheral blood. This specimen comes from a study of PD-L1 blockade in urothelial cancer. Study overall: The number of prior chemotherapy regimens per patient was 0 to 3. T cell content in blood samples showed a median of around 150,000.

The repertoire was sequenced with immunoSEQ multiplex PCR; TCRdb's copy has only in-frame clones and lacks some. The sample lists about 63,000 clones, more than 80% occurring once. This CDR3 is 13 amino acids long. Looked up from germline, CDR1 is SEHNR and CDR2 is FQNEAQ (reference sequence). Deletions cut 4 bases from V and 4 bases from J, with 8 bases between. Sequenced here: PBMCs, sampled around atezolizumab (anti-PD-L1) treatment. This chain connects TRBV7-9 to TRBJ2-4; TRBD1 might be the D (5 bases). The TCR sequence derives from a man in his sixties or seventies with urothelial cancer. CDR3 sequence: CASSSDIKNIQYF. CDR3 nucleotide sequence: TGTGCCAGCAGCTCGGACATTAAAAACATTCAGTACTTC.